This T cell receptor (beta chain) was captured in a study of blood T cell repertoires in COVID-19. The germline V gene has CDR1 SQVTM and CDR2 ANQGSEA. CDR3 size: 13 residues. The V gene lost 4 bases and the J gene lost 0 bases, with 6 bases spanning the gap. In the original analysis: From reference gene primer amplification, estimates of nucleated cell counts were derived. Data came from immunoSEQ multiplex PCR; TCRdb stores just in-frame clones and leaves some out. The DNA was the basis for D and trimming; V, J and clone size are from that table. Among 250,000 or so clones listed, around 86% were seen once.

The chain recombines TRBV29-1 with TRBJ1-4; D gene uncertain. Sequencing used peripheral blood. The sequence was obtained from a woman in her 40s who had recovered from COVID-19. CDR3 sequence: CSVVDTTNEKLFF. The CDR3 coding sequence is TGCAGCGTTGTAGATACAACTAATGAAAAACTGTTTTTT. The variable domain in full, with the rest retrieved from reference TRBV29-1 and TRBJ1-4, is SAVISQKPSRDICQRGTSLTIQCQVDSQVTMMFWYRQQPGQSLTLIATANQGSEATYESGFVIDKFPISRPNLTFSTLTVSNMSPEDSSIYLCSVVDTTNEKLFFGSGTQLSVL.